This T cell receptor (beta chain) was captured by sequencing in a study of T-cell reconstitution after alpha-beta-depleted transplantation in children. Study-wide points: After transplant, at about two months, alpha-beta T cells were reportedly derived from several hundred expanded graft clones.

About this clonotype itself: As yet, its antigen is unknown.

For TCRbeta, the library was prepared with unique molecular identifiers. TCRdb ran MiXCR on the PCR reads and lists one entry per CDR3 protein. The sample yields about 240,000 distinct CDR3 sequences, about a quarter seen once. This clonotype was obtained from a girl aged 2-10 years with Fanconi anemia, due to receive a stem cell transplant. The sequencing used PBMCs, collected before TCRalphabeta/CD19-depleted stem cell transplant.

In DNA form, the CDR3 reads TGTGCCAGCAGCCCGTCGGGATCGGTGACCTACGAGCAGTACTTC. This translates into CASSPSGSVTYEQYF. This chain uses TRBV11-2 with TRBJ2-7; possible D gene TRBD2, 5 bases. V lost 5 bases and J lost 2, with 16 bases in between. Germline V gives CDR1 SGHAT, CDR2 FQNNGV. This CDR3 has 15 amino acids.